These 14 T cell receptor beta chains were sequenced from one sample in a study of Graves' ophthalmopathy and Graves' hyperthyroidism. RNA transcripts were the template, and TCR beta CDR3 regions were amplified from them. HTBI primers were used in a first-round RT-PCR, which preceded a second-round multiplex PCR. TCRdb passed the multiplex PCR reads through MiXCR, listing each CDR3 protein once. In the table there are about 410,000 distinct CDR3 sequences, 15% to 20% of which are singletons. Sequenced material: peripheral blood. All receptors derive from a woman between 18 and 30 years old with Graves' ophthalmopathy.

This clonotype was seen many times. This sequence joins TRBV4-2 and TRBJ1-5, with TRBD1 identical over 12 bases. The trim removed 6 bases at V and 6 bases at J, leaving 6 bases unmatched. The CDR3 loop spans 15 amino acids. Germline loops: CDR1 LGHNA, CDR2 YNFKEQ. The DNA for the CDR3 is TGTGCCAGCAGGGCCGGGACAGGGGGCTCTCAGCCCCAGCATTTT. It codes for CASRAGTGGSQPQHF.

The gene calls are TRBV7-2 and TRBJ2-7; 8 nucleotides align to TRBD2. V dropped 1 base and J dropped 9; count of bases not matched to a gene: 5. This CDR3 has 13 amino acids. Germline assignment: CDR1 SGHTA and CDR2 FQGNSA. Written as DNA, the CDR3 is TGTGCCAGCAGCTTAGGGGGGACTAGGCGGCAGTACTTC. Residues: CASSLGGTRRQYF.

This clonotype was counted ten times or more. The chain employs TRBV27 and TRBJ2-2; D call uncertain. The CDR3 is 15 amino acids. The germline V and J ends were trimmed by 3 bases and 1 base, with 9 bases remaining between them. Per the germline V gene, CDR1 is MNHEY and CDR2 is SMNVEV (reference sequence). The chain's CDR3 is CASSFEEMNTGELFF. For the CDR3, the DNA is TGTGCCAGCAGTTTCGAGGAGATGAACACCGGGGAGCTGTTTTTT.

This clonotype was found many times. The gene calls are TRBV11-1 and TRBJ1-1, with TRBD1 identical over 7 bases. The CDR3 spans 14 residues. Germline V CDR1 and CDR2: SGHAT, FQDESV (reference sequence). Trimming at V came to 5 bases and at J to 1 base, leaving 4 bases not matched to a gene. CDR3 sequence: CASSTRQGNTEAFF. The DNA for the CDR3 is TGTGCCAGCAGCACTAGACAGGGGAACACTGAAGCTTTCTTT.

This clonotype was detected ten times or more. This chain uses TRBV28 with TRBJ2-7; TRBD1 matches 8 bases. CDR1 is MDHEN, CDR2 SYDVKM, per germline. The ends lost 6 bases at V and 0 bases at J; junction bases unmatched: 7. CDR3 length equals 15 residues. CDR3 region: CASRTGEGSSYEQYF. The CDR3 DNA sequence: TGTGCCAGCAGGACAGGGGAAGGTAGCTCCTACGAGCAGTACTTC.

This clonotype was detected ten times or more. This chain uses TRBV29-1 with TRBJ1-1, with D unclear. The CDR3 is 11 amino acids. CDR1 SQVTM and CDR2 ANQGSEA come from the germline V gene. V lost 2 bases to trimming and J lost 6 bases, with 7 bases between them. CDR3: CSVEPGAEAFF. CDR3 nucleotides: TGCAGCGTTGAACCCGGGGCTGAAGCTTTCTTT.

This clonotype occurred many times. The chain employs TRBV30 and TRBJ1-5; D remains unclear. This CDR3 is built from 16 residues. Germline CDR1 GTSNPN, CDR2 SVGIG (reference sequence). Trimming took 0 bases from V and 2 from J, leaving 14 bases between them. This CDR3 reads CAWSVFTAGRNQPQHF. CDR3 nucleotides: TGTGCCTGGAGTGTATTCACAGCTGGGCGCAATCAGCCCCAGCATTTT.

This clonotype has just one count. V and J are TRBV19 and TRBJ1-2; D unclear. CDR3 size: 15 residues. With 3 bases removed from V and 0 bases from J, the gap between germline ends came to 11 bases. CDR1 LNHDA and CDR2 SQIVND come from the germline V gene (reference sequence). The chain's CDR3 is CASSMPLGTNYGYTF. The CDR3 region has the DNA TGTGCCAGTAGTATGCCCCTGGGGACTAACTATGGCTACACCTTC.

At least ten counts were recorded for this clonotype. The chain is built from TRBV6-6 and TRBJ2-5; weak D call: TRBD2 (6 bases). Germline values: CDR1 MNHNY, CDR2 SVGAGI (reference sequence). V was pared by 1 base and J by 3 bases, with 12 bases between. The CDR3 extends over 15 amino acids. DNA for the CDR3: TGTGCCAGCAGTTACTACCTGGGGGGAAAAGAGACCCAGTACTTC. Its protein is CASSYYLGGKETQYF.

The rearrangement uses TRBV6-4 and TRBJ2-7; maybe TRBD2 (6 bases). Trimming took 10 bases from V and 3 from J, leaving 13 bases between them. The germline V gene has CDR1 MRHNA and CDR2 SNTAGT. The CDR3 sequence is 12 residues long. For the CDR3, the DNA is TGTGCCACCGGGGAGGCCGGCTACGAGCAGTACTTC. It translates to CATGEAGYEQYF.

The table lists this clonotype with many counts. V gene TRBV29-1 combines with J gene TRBJ2-7; D may be TRBD2 (5 bases). The ends were cut back, 4 bases at V and 2 bases at J, with 15 bases in the middle. CDR3 length: 14 amino acids. CDR1 is SQVTM and CDR2 is ANQGSEA in the germline V gene. The CDR3 DNA follows: TGCAGCGTTGGCGTAGTGGGGAGAACCTACGAGCAGTACTTC. Encoded protein: CSVGVVGRTYEQYF.

This clonotype was counted at least ten times. The V call is TRBV5-1, the J call TRBJ2-7, with 9 bases lining up with TRBD1. The CDR3 has 13 residues. The germline CDR1 and CDR2 sequences are SGHRS and YFSETQ. V was clipped by 4 bases and J by 3 bases; unmatched bases: 2. As DNA, the CDR3 is TGCGCCAGCAGCAGGGGACAGGGCTACGAGCAGTACTTC. Translation gives CASSRGQGYEQYF.

This clonotype was counted ten times or more. The gene calls are TRBV6-1 and TRBJ2-2; 8 bases line up with TRBD1. The CDR3 runs to 16 residues. CDR1 and CDR2 from the germline V gene are MNHNS and SASEGT. V gave up 6 bases and J gave up 0 bases; unmatched junction bases: 6. The CDR3 region is CASRTWTGTNTGELFF. The CDR3 DNA sequence: TGTGCCAGCAGGACATGGACAGGGACGAACACCGGGGAGCTGTTTTTT.

Ten or more counts support this clonotype. The rearrangement links TRBV19 to TRBJ2-7; weak D call: TRBD1 (6 bases). Germline V lookup: CDR1 LNHDA, CDR2 SQIVND (reference sequence). V gave up 4 bases and J gave up 6 bases, with 13 bases separating them. The CDR3 totals 13 residues. The CDR3 DNA reads TGTGCCAGTAGTACCGATGGACAGTCCGAGCAGTACTTC. Its translation: CASSTDGQSEQYF. Complete variable domain (other parts from reference TRBV19 and TRBJ2-7): DGGITQSPKYLFRKEGQNVTLSCEQNLNHDAMYWYRQDPGQGLRLIYYSQIVNDFQKGDIAEGYSVSREKKESFPLTVTSAQKNPTAFYLCASSTDGQSEQYFGPGTRLTVT.